Listed here is a single T cell receptor beta chain. The antigen is undetermined. The data originate from a study of early stage breast cancer tumors. Study as a whole: Of about 17 invasive breast tumors, about twelve were hormone receptor-positive, HER2-negative. Each sample averaged approximately 9.9-fold read coverage. Among roughly twelve ER+/PR+/HER2- tumors, eight were ductal, four lobular. Findings and caveats of the study: Blood repertoires resembled normal breast more than tumor.

Per the germline V gene, CDR1 is LNHDA and CDR2 is SQIVND (reference sequence). This CDR3 spans 15 amino acids. With 7 bases clipped from V and 7 bases from J, the junction kept 14 bases outside the gene matches. Here immunoSEQ multiplex PCR was the method, and the copy in TCRdb shows in-frame clones only, minus some. Of tens of thousands of clones listed, 65% to 80% are singletons. The sequence derives from a person aged 30-39 years with breast cancer. The rearrangement links TRBV19 to TRBJ2-3; 7 bases are shared with TRBD2. Sequenced input: blood. CDR3 amino acids: CASKAFGGDIHTQYF. The DNA for the CDR3 is TGTGCCAGTAAGGCTTTTGGGGGGGATATTCATACGCAGTATTTT.